This entry concerns a single T cell receptor (beta chain). Its antigen is undetermined. From the 5' RACE reads, TCRdb called clonotypes with MiXCR, one entry per CDR3 protein. The sample shows 300,000 or so distinct CDR3 sequences, about 17% of them seen only once. Germline V gene data show CDR1 as MNHEY and CDR2 as SVGAGI. There are 15 residues in the CDR3. The V segment lost 4 bases and the J segment 7 bases; nucleotides outside the gene matches: 10. The data stem from a study of T-cell memory formation after mild COVID-19. Regarding the study as a whole: Later expanders leaned CD4+, whereas clones that contracted between day 15 and 85 were balanced CD4/CD8. The CD4+ clones that contracted clustered mainly within CM and EM, and the CD8+ clones concentrated in EMRA.

This clonotype was sampled from a man younger than 35 who had mild COVID-19 (a few samples of this study predate the infection). Cell type and time point are not known. The specimen was PBMCs or a T cell subset sorted from them (not recorded which). This sequence joins TRBV6-5 and TRBJ2-7; 10 bases agree with TRBD2. CDR3 DNA sequence: TGTGCCAGCAGTTCTGGGGTAGCGGGGGGCGGAGAGCAGTACGTC. Translation: CASSSGVAGGGEQYV.